This passage covers 18 T cell receptor beta chains from one sample sequenced in a study of tumor T cells in aggressive B-cell lymphoma. This table comes from immunoSEQ multiplex PCR, and its TCRdb copy is limited to in-frame clones, with some not included. The profile shows some 8,000 clones, 82% of them singletons. Sequences were obtained from tumor tissue. The receptor source for this set is an adult with diffuse large B cell lymphoma.

The rearrangement links TRBV15 to TRBJ2-1; the match to TRBD2 covers 12 bases. Germline V CDR1 and CDR2: LNHNV, YYDKDF (reference sequence). The CDR3 consists of 18 residues. V shed 8 bases and J 3 bases; nucleotides not matched to a gene: 14. Here the CDR3 DNA reads TGTGCCACCCAATATCTAGCGGGAGGGCCCTATGACTACAATGAGCAGTTCTTC. Its protein is CATQYLAGGPYDYNEQFF.

This chain uses TRBV11-3 with TRBJ2-3, with a weak D call TRBD2 (5 bases). The V gene lost 2 bases and the J gene lost 3 bases, with 15 bases spanning the gap. The germline CDR1 and CDR2 sequences are SGHNT and YENEEA. This CDR3 has 16 amino acids. The chain's CDR3 is CASSLLASFGTDTQYF. DNA for the CDR3: TGTGCCAGCAGCTTACTGGCTAGCTTTGGGACAGATACGCAGTATTTT.

CDR3 nucleotide sequence: TGTGCCAGCAGTTTATCCGGGGGTCCACAGTACTTC. This encodes CASSLSGGPQYF. The rearrangement links TRBV28 to TRBJ2-7; TRBD2 is a possible D gene (6 bases). Germline V gene sequence: CDR1 MDHEN, CDR2 SYDVKM. The V and J ends lost 1 base and 10 bases respectively, with 11 bases between them. The CDR3 totals 12 residues.

The chain recombines TRBV7-2 with TRBJ2-7; D remains unclear. V was trimmed by 4 bases and J by 4 bases, leaving 8 bases between them. The CDR3 is made up of 12 amino acids. Germline-derived CDR1 and CDR2 are SGHTA and FQGNSA. CDR3 sequence reads: CASSSPGYEQYF. DNA of the CDR3: TGTGCCAGCAGCTCTCCGGGTTACGAGCAGTACTTC.

The rearrangement uses TRBV7-9 and TRBJ2-7; D is unclear. From germline, CDR1 is SEHNR and CDR2 FQNEAQ (reference sequence). Trimming pared 1 base from V and 0 bases from J, leaving 4 bases between. This CDR3 spans 13 amino acids. CDR3 amino acids: CASSLELSYEQYF. The CDR3 nucleotides are TGTGCCAGCAGCTTAGAACTCTCCTACGAGCAGTACTTC.

The rearrangement uses TRBV7-6 and TRBJ2-2, with 7 bases that match TRBD1. The CDR3 is 15 residues long. Germline V gene lookup returns CDR1 SGHVS and CDR2 FNYEAQ. V shed 4 bases and J 7 bases; nucleotides not matched to a gene: 9. The CDR3 sequence: CASSSAGGPGGELFF. In DNA form, the CDR3 reads TGTGCCAGCAGCTCCGCAGGGGGTCCGGGCGGGGAGCTGTTTTTT.

About this clone itself: The sample carries other DNA sequences with the same CDR3. This chain links TRBV7-3 with TRBJ1-1; D not resolved. This CDR3 has 14 residues. Germline lookup yields CDR1 SGHTA and CDR2 FQGTGA. V shed 2 bases and J shed 1 base, with 8 bases lying between them. CDR3 protein: CASSLLAGNTEAFF. As DNA, the CDR3 is TGTGCCAGCAGCTTACTGGCGGGGAACACTGAAGCTTTCTTT. The whole variable domain, remainder taken from reference TRBV7-3 and TRBJ1-1, is GAGVSQTPSNKVTEKGKYVELRCDPISGHTALYWYRQSLGQGPEFLIYFQGTGAADDSGLPNDRFFAVRPEGSVSTLKIQRTERGDSAVYLCASSLLAGNTEAFFGQGTRLTVV.

The V and J genes are TRBV4-3 and TRBJ1-1; TRBD1 matches at 11 bases. J was trimmed by 5 bases and V by 4 bases; bases with no gene match: 9. The germline gives CDR1 LGHNA, CDR2 YSLEER. This CDR3 has 16 residues. CDR3 nucleotides: TGCGCCAGCAGCCGTGGACAGGGGGCTGCTTTTACTGAAGCTTTCTTT. Amino acids: CASSRGQGAAFTEAFF.

J is TRBJ2-5 and V is TRBV28, with D possibly TRBD1 on 5 matching bases. This CDR3 region has 14 residues. Germline V gene data show CDR1 as MDHEN and CDR2 as SYDVKM. With 8 bases removed from V and 3 bases from J, the gap between germline ends came to 16 bases. The CDR3 is CASLHRGAKETQYF. The CDR3 region has the DNA TGTGCCAGCCTTCATAGGGGTGCCAAAGAGACCCAGTACTTC.

This clone was seen just once. The chain couples TRBV5-1 to TRBJ2-7; 8 nucleotides align to TRBD2. CDR3 length: 14 amino acids. The germline gives CDR1 SGHRS, CDR2 YFSETQ. V shed 4 bases, J shed 4 bases, and the junction held 7 bases outside the gene matches. The CDR3 loop reads CASSLSAGAYEQYF. The CDR3 bases are TGCGCCAGCAGCCTGTCAGCGGGAGCATACGAGCAGTACTTC.

This clone came up once. CDR3 coding DNA: TGTGCCAGCAGCTTCTACAGGGGGCTCTACGAGCAGTACTTC. Translated, it gives CASSFYRGLYEQYF. V and J are TRBV7-2 and TRBJ2-7; TRBD1 matches 9 bases. Germline V gives CDR1 SGHTA, CDR2 FQGNSA. The ends lost 3 bases at V and 3 bases at J; junction bases unmatched: 3. This CDR3 comprises 14 residues. Full variable domain (missing parts from reference TRBV7-2 and TRBJ2-7): GAGVSQSPSNKVTEKGKDVELRCDPISGHTALYWYRQSLGQGLEFLIYFQGNSAPDKSGLPSDRFSAERTGGSVSTLTIQRTQQEDSAVYLCASSFYRGLYEQYFGPGTRLTVT.

The chain is built from TRBV2 and TRBJ2-5; perhaps TRBD2 as D (6 bases). This CDR3 is built from 15 residues. The V and J ends lost 7 bases and 5 bases respectively, with 20 bases between them. Germline CDR1 and CDR2: SNHLY and FYNNEI. The CDR3 nucleotides read TGTGCCAGCAATCCCCGGGACTCACTTGGGGAGACCCAGTACTTC. Protein product: CASNPRDSLGETQYF.

The chain combines TRBV19 with TRBJ2-6; maybe TRBD1 (6 bases). Per germline, CDR1 LNHDA and CDR2 SQIVND (reference sequence). Trimming left V 8 bases short and J 0 bases short, with 20 bases between. The CDR3 covers 18 residues. CDR3 residues: CASRGLTGESSGANVLTF. The CDR3 coding sequence is TGTGCCAGTCGCGGCCTGACAGGTGAATCCTCTGGGGCCAACGTCCTGACTTTC.

The chain has TRBV7-3 and TRBJ2-1; 9 bases map to TRBD2. V shed 7 bases, J shed 7 bases, and the junction held 14 bases outside the gene matches. Germline-derived CDR1 and CDR2 are SGHTA and FQGTGA. The CDR3 loop spans 16 amino acids. Written as DNA, the CDR3 is TGTGCCAGCAACCACTTCGCGGGAGGGCCTTGGAATGAGCAGTTCTTC. It specifies CASNHFAGGPWNEQFF. The full variable domain, with the rest looked up from reference TRBV7-3 and TRBJ2-1, is GAGVSQTPSNKVTEKGKYVELRCDPISGHTALYWYRQSLGQGPEFLIYFQGTGAADDSGLPNDRFFAVRPEGSVSTLKIQRTERGDSAVYLCASNHFAGGPWNEQFFGPGTRLTVL.

This clone occurred a few times. The genes are TRBV5-1 and TRBJ2-2; D is undetermined. This CDR3 is 15 amino acids long. Germline lookup yields CDR1 SGHRS and CDR2 YFSETQ. The V and J ends lost 7 bases and 3 bases respectively, with 16 bases between them. The CDR3 bases are TGCGCCAGCTCACCCACCGACGGAGACACCGGGGAGCTGTTTTTT. This codes for CASSPTDGDTGELFF.

This rearrangement joins TRBV10-3 to TRBJ2-3, with a tentative D call TRBD1 (6 bases). The CDR3 is made up of 14 amino acids. Trimming shortened V by 7 bases and J by 0 bases, and 11 bases separated the two germline ends. Germline-derived CDR1 and CDR2 are ENHRY and SYGVKD. The chain's CDR3 is CAITPGHSTDTQYF. The CDR3, as DNA: TGTGCCATCACTCCGGGACACAGCACAGATACGCAGTATTTT.

The rearrangement joins TRBV4-1 to TRBJ2-2; D is unclear. Between the trimmed V and J ends, which lost 0 bases and 4 bases, there was a span of 9 bases. In germline, CDR1 is MGHRA, CDR2 YSYEKL. The CDR3 consists of 15 residues. The CDR3 is CASSQEAGRTGELFF. DNA of the CDR3: TGCGCCAGCAGCCAAGAAGCTGGGCGCACCGGGGAGCTGTTTTTT.

The chain carries TRBV5-1 and TRBJ1-1; maybe TRBD1 (5 bases). Germline values: CDR1 SGHRS, CDR2 YFSETQ. With 2 bases removed from V and 0 bases from J, the gap between germline ends came to 11 bases. The CDR3 length is 15 residues. The CDR3 here is CASSLWGQVNTEAFF. The CDR3 DNA follows: TGCGCCAGCAGCTTATGGGGCCAGGTGAACACTGAAGCTTTCTTT. Filled out from reference TRBV5-1 and TRBJ1-1, the complete variable domain reads KAGVTQTPRYLIKTRGQQVTLSCSPISGHRSVSWYQQTPGQGLQFLFEYFSETQRNKGNFPGRFSGRQFSNSRSEMNVSTLELGDSALYLCASSLWGQVNTEAFFGQGTRLTVV.